Below, 8 T cell receptor beta chains from the same sample are listed, as sequenced in a study of T cells in Graves' hyperthyroidism and ophthalmopathy. It was RNA transcripts that yielded the amplified TCR beta CDR3 regions. First-round RT-PCR with HTBI primers amplified the TCR CDR3 region. TCRdb passed the multiplex PCR reads through MiXCR, listing each CDR3 protein once. The repertoire holds about 500,000 distinct CDR3 sequences, with over 15% as singletons. Sample: blood. The receptors were sampled from a young woman with Graves' hyperthyroidism.

This clonotype was found many times. V and J are TRBV18 and TRBJ1-2, with D possibly TRBD1 on 6 matching bases. This CDR3 has 13 residues. Germline assignment: CDR1 KGHSH and CDR2 LQKENI. Trimming removed 3 bases from V and 8 bases from J, with 13 bases in between. CDR3 amino acids: CASSPQGIGGYTF. In DNA, the CDR3 is TGTGCCAGCTCACCGCAGGGGATCGGAGGCTACACCTTC. Looking up the rest from reference TRBV18 and TRBJ1-2 gives the full variable domain: NAGVMQNPRHLVRRRGQEARLRCSPMKGHSHVYWYRQLPEEGLKFMVYLQKENIIDESGMPKERFSAEFPKEGPSILRIQQVVRGDSAAYFCASSPQGIGGYTFGSGTRLTVV.

J is TRBJ2-1 and V is TRBV3-1; tentative D call: TRBD2 (5 bases). The CDR3 spans 17 residues. V shed 1 base and J shed 1 base, with 14 bases lying between them. Germline V gene data show CDR1 as LGHDT and CDR2 as YNNKEL (reference sequence). CDR3 amino acids: CASSQGSLAVSYNEQFF. In nucleotides, the CDR3 is TGTGCCAGCAGCCAAGGGTCTCTAGCCGTTTCCTACAATGAGCAGTTCTTC.

The chain recombines TRBV29-1 with TRBJ2-7; either TRBD1 or TRBD2 may supply D (6 bases each). Deletions cut 7 bases from V and 4 bases from J, with 17 bases between. The germline V gene encodes CDR1 SQVTM and CDR2 ANQGSEA. This CDR3 has 13 residues. The CDR3 DNA is TGCAGCGCCGCCGGGGGACACCTATACGAGCAGTACTTC. Translated, it gives CSAAGGHLYEQYF.

Many counts were recorded for this clonotype. The rearrangement links TRBV12-3 or TRBV12-4 to TRBJ1-5, with D tentatively TRBD1 (6 bases). The CDR3 covers 17 residues. V was shortened by 2 bases and J by 0 bases, with 14 bases between the two germline ends. The CDR3 loop reads CASSLYLSDSSNQPQHF. Here the CDR3 DNA reads TGTGCCAGCAGTTTATATTTATCGGACAGTAGCAATCAGCCCCAGCATTTT.

Ten or more counts support this clonotype. The CDR3 spells CASSLARDTNQPQHF. As DNA, the CDR3 is TGTGCCAGCAGTTTAGCTCGGGACACGAATCAGCCCCAGCATTTT. The chain carries TRBV12-3 or TRBV12-4 and TRBJ1-5; D might be TRBD1 (6 bases). The CDR3 covers 15 residues. V gave up 0 bases and J gave up 4 bases, with 10 bases separating them.

The rearrangement links TRBV12-3 or TRBV12-4 to TRBJ2-7; D is undetermined. The CDR3 contains 13 residues. V dropped 3 bases and J dropped 2 bases, with 8 bases sitting between them. CDR3 in DNA: TGTGCCAGCAGTTTTGGGGATCCCTACGAGCAGTACTTC. Translation gives CASSFGDPYEQYF.

This clonotype was observed a handful of times. The chain employs TRBV4-1 and TRBJ2-3; 10 positions match TRBD1. Germline V gene lookup returns CDR1 MGHRA and CDR2 YSYEKL. The CDR3 is 16 amino acids. The J segment lost 4 bases and the V segment lost 1 base, leaving 5 bases of the junction unmatched. The CDR3 region has the DNA TGCGCCAGCAGCCAAGCCCGGGACAGGGGAGCAGATACGCAGTATTTT. Translated, it gives CASSQARDRGADTQYF.

This clonotype was counted at least ten times. The chain links TRBV28 to TRBJ1-2; D unresolved. CDR3 length equals 12 residues. Germline-derived CDR1 and CDR2 are MDHEN and SYDVKM. The germline V and J ends were trimmed by 5 bases and 0 bases, with 4 bases remaining between them. The CDR3 nucleotides read TGTGCCAGCAGTCCAACTAACTATGGCTACACCTTC. Protein: CASSPTNYGYTF.